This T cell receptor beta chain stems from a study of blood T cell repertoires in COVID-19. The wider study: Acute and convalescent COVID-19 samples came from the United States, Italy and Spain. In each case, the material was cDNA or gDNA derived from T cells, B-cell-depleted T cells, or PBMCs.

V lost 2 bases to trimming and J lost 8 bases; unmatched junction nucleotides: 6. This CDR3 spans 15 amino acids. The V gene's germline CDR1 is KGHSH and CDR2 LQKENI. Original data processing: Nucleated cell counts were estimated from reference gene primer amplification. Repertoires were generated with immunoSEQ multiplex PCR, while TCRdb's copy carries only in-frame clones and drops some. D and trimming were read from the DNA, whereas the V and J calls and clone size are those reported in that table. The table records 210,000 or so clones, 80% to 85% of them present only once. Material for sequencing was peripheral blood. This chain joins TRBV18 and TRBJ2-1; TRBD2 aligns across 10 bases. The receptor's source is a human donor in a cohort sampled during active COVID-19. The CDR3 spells CASSPRLAGDYEQFF. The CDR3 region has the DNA TGTGCCAGCTCACCAAGGCTAGCGGGAGACTATGAGCAGTTCTTC.